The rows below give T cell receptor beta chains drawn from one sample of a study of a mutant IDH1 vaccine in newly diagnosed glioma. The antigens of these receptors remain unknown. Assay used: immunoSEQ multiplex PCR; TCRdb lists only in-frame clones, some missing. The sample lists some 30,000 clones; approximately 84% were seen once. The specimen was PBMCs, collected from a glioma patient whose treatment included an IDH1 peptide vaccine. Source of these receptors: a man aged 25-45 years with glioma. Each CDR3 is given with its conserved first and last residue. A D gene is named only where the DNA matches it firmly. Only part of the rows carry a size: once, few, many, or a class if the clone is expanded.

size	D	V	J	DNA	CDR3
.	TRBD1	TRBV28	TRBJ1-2	TGTGCCAGCAGTTTATCCGGACAGGGGTATGGCTACACCTTC	CASSLSGQGYGYTF
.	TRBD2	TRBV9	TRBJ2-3	TGTGCCAGCAGCGCCAGGACTAGCGGGGCGACGCAGTATTTT	CASSARTSGATQYF
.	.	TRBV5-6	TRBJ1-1	TGTGCCAGCAGCTACTGGGGTGGGTACACTGAAGCTTTCTTT	CASSYWGGYTEAFF
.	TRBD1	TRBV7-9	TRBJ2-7	TGTGCCAGCAGCCCCCAGGGGGTCTCCTACGAGCAGTACTTC	CASSPQGVSYEQYF
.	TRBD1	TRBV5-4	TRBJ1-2	TGTGCCAGCAGGGACAGGGGAGCCTATGGCTACACCTTC	CASRDRGAYGYTF
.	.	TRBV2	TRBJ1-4	TGTGCCAGCGCCTTTGCAGGGGCTAATGAAAAACTGTTTTTT	CASAFAGANEKLFF
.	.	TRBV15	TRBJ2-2	TGTGCCACCAGCAGAGACGACACCGGGGAGCTGTTTTTT	CATSRDDTGELFF
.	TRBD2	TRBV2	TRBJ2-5	TGTGCCAGCAGGCTCGGGACTAGCGGGCCTCAAGAGACCCAGTACTTC	CASRLGTSGPQETQYF
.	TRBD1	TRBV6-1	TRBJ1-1	TGTGCCAGCAGCCCACTTAGGACAGGAGAAACTGAAGCTTTCTTT	CASSPLRTGETEAFF
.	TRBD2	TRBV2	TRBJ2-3	TGTGCCAGCAGGGATCTAGCGGGGGCAGATACGCAGTATTTT	CASRDLAGADTQYF
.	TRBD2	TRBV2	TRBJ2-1	TGTGCCAGCAAGCGGCGGGAGGGCCAAGGTGAGCAGTTCTTC	CASKRREGQGEQFF
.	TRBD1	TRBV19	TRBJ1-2	TGTGCCAGTAGTCTTCTCGAGGGGGCTGTGAGTGGCTACACCTTC	CASSLLEGAVSGYTF
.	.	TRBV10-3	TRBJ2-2	TGTGCCATCAGGGGGGTAAATGGGGCCGGGGAGCTGTTTTTT	CAIRGVNGAGELFF
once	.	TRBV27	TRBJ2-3	TGTGCCAGCAGTCCGGCTAGCACAGATACGCAGTATTTT	CASSPASTDTQYF
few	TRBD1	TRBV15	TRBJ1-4	TGTGCCACCAGCAAGCCGGGGACAGGAGGATTCTCCAGTGAAAAACTGTTTTTT	CATSKPGTGGFSSEKLFF
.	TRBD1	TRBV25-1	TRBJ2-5	TGTGCCAGCAGTGAATATGCAGGGGGAGAGACCCAGTACTTC	CASSEYAGGETQYF
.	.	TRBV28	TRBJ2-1	TGTGCCAGCAGCCCCTGGACCCAACCCGACGCGTTCTTC	CASSPWTQPDAFF
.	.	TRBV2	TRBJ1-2	TGTGCCAGCAGTTTAGGGATCCTCGGTGGCTACACCTTC	CASSLGILGGYTF
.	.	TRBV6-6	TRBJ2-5	TGTGCCAGCAGTTACTCACGGACAGTCAAACCAGAGACCCAGTACTTC	CASSYSRTVKPETQYF
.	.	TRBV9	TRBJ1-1	TGTGCCAGCAGCAGAGTCGAGGTGAACACTGAAGCTTTCTTT	CASSRVEVNTEAFF
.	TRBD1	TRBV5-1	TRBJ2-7	TGCGCCAGCAGGTTGGCCCTCCCGGGACAGGGGGCGCCCGGGTACGAGCAGTACTTC	CASRLALPGQGAPGYEQYF